This T cell receptor (beta chain) was retrieved from a study of blood T cell repertoires in COVID-19. V dropped 7 bases and J dropped 5 bases, with 12 bases sitting between them. Germline CDR1 is MNHEY and CDR2 is SVGAGI. The CDR3 totals 13 residues. Assay: immunoSEQ multiplex PCR; the TCRdb copy retains only in-frame clones and omits some. The top ten clones hold around 4.4% of a sample with under 400,000 clones, 70% to 90% of them seen once. The J gene is TRBJ2-1, the V gene TRBV6-5; D uncertain. Sequencing was carried out using PBMCs or T cells enriched from blood (not recorded which). This TCR derives from a woman aged 40 to 50 with acute COVID-19. CDR3 coding DNA: TGTGCCAGCAACGACCCCGCGGACAATGAGCAGTTCTTC. This gives the protein CASNDPADNEQFF.